Below, 7 T cell receptor beta chains from the same sample are listed, as sequenced in a study of shared clonotypes between healthy human individuals. Sequencing was performed with immunoSEQ multiplex PCR; in TCRdb, only in-frame clones are kept and a portion is missing. The table includes under 2,000,000 clones, approximately 95% detected once. Naivety among CD8 cells was defined by CD45RO negativity and positive CCR7 selection, thereby excluding terminally differentiated effector memory CD45RA+ cells. The specimen was naive CD8+ T cells sorted from blood. These receptors all come from a man aged 18 to 29 in good health.

The CDR3 spells CATGQGYTEAFF. Written as DNA, the CDR3 is TGTGCCACCGGACAGGGGTACACTGAAGCTTTCTTT. The V call is TRBV28, the J call TRBJ1-1, with 9 bases identical to TRBD1. The CDR3 runs to 12 residues. V trimming: 10 bases; J trimming: 3 bases; junction bases outside the gene matches: 3. Per germline, CDR1 MDHEN and CDR2 SYDVKM.

The rearrangement uses TRBV7-6 and TRBJ2-7; perhaps TRBD2 as D (5 bases). With 0 bases removed from V and 7 bases from J, the gap between germline ends came to 10 bases. Germline V CDR1 and CDR2: SGHVS, FNYEAQ. The CDR3 runs 13 residues. CDR3 DNA sequence: TGTGCCAGCAGCTTAGCGCAGTGGAGGGAGCAGTACTTC. This codes for CASSLAQWREQYF.

The V gene is TRBV7-8, the J gene TRBJ1-6; a weak D match, TRBD1 (5 bases). CDR1 is SGHVS and CDR2 is FQNEAQ in the germline V gene. The CDR3 loop spans 15 amino acids. The germline V and J ends were trimmed by 5 bases and 6 bases, with 14 bases remaining between them. This CDR3 is CASSRVGDLNSPLHF. The CDR3 DNA sequence: TGTGCCAGCAGCCGAGTTGGGGACCTTAATTCACCCCTCCACTTT.

About this clone: The sample carries other DNA sequences with the same CDR3. This chain links TRBV6-5 with TRBJ1-1, with no clear D. CDR1 is MNHEY and CDR2 is SVGAGI in the germline V gene. This CDR3 region has 11 residues. Trimming took 6 bases from V and 6 from J, leaving 8 bases between them. The CDR3 coding sequence is TGTGCCAGCAGGGAAGGCCCTGAAGCTTTCTTT. It translates to CASREGPEAFF.

This clone has just a few counts. This sample also contains other DNA sequences that code for the same CDR3. The J gene is TRBJ2-7, the V gene TRBV5-4; D is unresolved. The germline V and J ends were trimmed by 4 bases and 1 base, with 9 bases remaining between them. The germline V gene has CDR1 SGHNT and CDR2 YYREEE (reference sequence). This CDR3 region has 13 residues. CDR3 in amino acids: CASSPRGSYEQYF. Written as DNA, the CDR3 is TGTGCCAGCAGCCCCCGTGGATCCTACGAGCAGTACTTC.

The genes are TRBV11-2 and TRBJ2-7; TRBD1 matches at 9 bases. V shed 5 bases, J shed 3 bases, and the junction held 8 bases outside the gene matches. The germline V gene has CDR1 SGHAT and CDR2 FQNNGV. This CDR3 comprises 15 residues. The CDR3 DNA reads TGTGCCAGCAGCCACATAGGACAGGGGTTCTACGAGCAGTACTTC. It specifies CASSHIGQGFYEQYF.

The rearrangement joins TRBV10-2 to TRBJ2-3; D is unclear. The CDR3 sequence is 11 residues long. V dropped 4 bases and J dropped 4 bases, with 3 bases sitting between them. Germline CDR1 WSHSY, CDR2 SAAADI. For the CDR3, the DNA is TGCGCCAGCAGTGCCTCAGATACGCAGTATTTT. Amino acid sequence: CASSASDTQYF.